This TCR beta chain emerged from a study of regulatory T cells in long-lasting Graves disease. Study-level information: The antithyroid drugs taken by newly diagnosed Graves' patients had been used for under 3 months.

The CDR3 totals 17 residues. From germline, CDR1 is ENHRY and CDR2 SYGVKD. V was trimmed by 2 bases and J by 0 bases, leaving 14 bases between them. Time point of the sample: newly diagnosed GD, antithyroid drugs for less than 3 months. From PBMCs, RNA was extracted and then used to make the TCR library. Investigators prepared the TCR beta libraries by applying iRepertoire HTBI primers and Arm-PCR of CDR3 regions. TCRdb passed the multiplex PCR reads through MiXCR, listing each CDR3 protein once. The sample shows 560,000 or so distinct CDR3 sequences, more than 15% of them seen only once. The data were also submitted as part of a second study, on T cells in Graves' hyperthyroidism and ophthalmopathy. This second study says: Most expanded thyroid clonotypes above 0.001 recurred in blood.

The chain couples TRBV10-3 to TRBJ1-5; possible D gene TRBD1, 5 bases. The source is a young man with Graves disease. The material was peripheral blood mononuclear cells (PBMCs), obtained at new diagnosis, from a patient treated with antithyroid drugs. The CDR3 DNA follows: TGTGCCATCAGTGAGGGGTTACAGGCAGATAGCAATCAGCCCCAGCATTTT. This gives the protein CAISEGLQADSNQPQHF.